This TCR beta chain is drawn from a study of cytomegalovirus exposure and HLA in healthy donors (dated by TCRdb to the late 2010s). Notes on the research overall: According to an earlier analysis of 587 of the donors, about 190 million T cells yielded 117 million unique TCR beta sequences and 276 Gb of sequence data. Typing coverage varied by locus: 629-630 donors for A, B, C, DRB1 and DQB1; 500 to 550 for DQA1; some 610 for DPA1; fewer than 480 for DPB1. The aim of the study was to test whether cataloging public T cell receptors could identify signatures of past pathogen exposure. All discovery cohort repertoires had been generated using a single sequencing platform. Along with the approximately 650-subject first cohort, a separate validation cohort of over a hundred different subjects was used. Four or five DR-DQ haplotypes were treated as single units for association and clustering because of strong linkage in the cohort. Using immunosequencing, the study profiled T cell repertoires from fewer than 850 subjects and related those repertoires to cytomegalovirus serostatus. On average, roughly 240,000 unique TCR beta nucleotide sequences were sequenced per donor among 300 to 500 genotyped donors of the cohort, with 15% to 20% of those sequences being non-productive. Donor age, sex, ethnicity and CMV serostatus were compiled together with the repertoire data. Among the roughly 400 genotyped donors, approximately 82% belonged to the genetic ancestry cluster associated with self-reported Caucasian donors. Rather than using new phenotypic data, the later analysis identified candidate immune exposures from TCR beta sequences and from how often those sequences occurred across donors. A later genetic analysis used genome-wide SNP genotypes for about 60% of the roughly 670 donors, treating that subset as a discovery cohort. To study patterns of TCR occurrence, a later analysis re-analyzed previously published TCR beta repertoires from around 670 donors and added high-resolution HLA genotyping. High-throughput TCR immunosequencing, statistical association of individual TCRs with disease status, and machine learning were combined to predict cytomegalovirus infection status. Roughly 290 gigabases of sequencing data and 70 million to 95 million unique TCR sequences made up an early release that covered fewer than 650 HLA-typed donors. In an earlier analysis of roughly 600 of the donors, high-throughput TCR beta sequencing was used to judge whether each TCR beta V gene segment behaved as functional or pseudogenic. HLA typing included class I and class II loci at four-digit resolution. Paper-wide results and their limitations: Immune exposure information for the cohort was limited to CMV serostatus. Because the 87-base-pair reads could not distinguish some IMGT-functional V segments, including TRBV6-2 and TRBV6-3, those segments were excluded. Compared with equally common non-associated chains, HLA-associated TCR beta chains in a later analysis were more clonally expanded and had lower generation probabilities. The classifier was reported to diagnose cytomegalovirus status with high specificity and sensitivity in both the original and validation cohorts. Three of the identified cytomegalovirus-associated TCR beta chains were confirmed in vitro to be specific for cytomegalovirus antigens. Because some donors lacked HLA typing at each locus, the association tests relied only on the typed subset. According to the authors, the approach could potentially be generalized to other disease states and immunological phenotypes. Correlated functional status among segregating V segments might reflect linkage disequilibrium, but an unknown experimental factor could not be ruled out. A later analysis found that TCR association rates varied across HLA loci, with DRB1 alleles showing the most associated TCRs and HLA-C alleles the fewest. When HLA alleles, especially DR and DQ, strongly co-occurred, TCR associations were difficult to assign to individual alleles. The earlier analysis of 587 of the donors excluded roughly 17 rarely observed V segments, including chromosome 9 orphons, because counts were too low. Sequencing depth was assumed to be roughly uniform across donors in the presence/absence analyses, though that assumption may not hold. According to a later genetic analysis, donors in an Asian-associated ancestry cluster had fewer N-insertions in productive TCRs than the approximately 650-donor mean. This cohort had only TCR beta chains sequenced, and the lack of alpha or paired-chain data limited which features could be detected. A later analysis found that most CMV-associated TCR beta chains appeared HLA-restricted, with HLA associations seemingly driven largely by CMV exposure. While some public TCRs were present in many individuals, most TCR sequences turned up only very rarely across donors. A further reported finding was that TCR beta sequences accurately predicted the HLA-A and HLA-B alleles for most subjects in the first cohort. An association between a missense DCLRE1C variant and V-gene and J-gene trimming of TCR beta chains was found in a later genetic analysis and replicated in an independent cohort. A cluster of highly shared sequence variants was judged likely to be a technical artifact of the sequencing pipeline. In a later analysis, 15,000 to 20,000 TCR beta sequences were associated with specific HLA alleles at a false discovery rate of 0.05. According to a later analysis, parvovirus B19, influenza, CMV and Epstein-Barr virus appeared linked to several top co-occurrence clusters. Broadly in line with IMGT annotations, most TCR beta V segments showed up in productive rearrangements about 87% or about 30% of the time in an earlier analysis of 450 to 750 of the donors. In the study, around 150 TCR beta chains were listed as associated with cytomegalovirus.

The cysteine opens and the phenylalanine closes a CDR3 of 14 amino acids. Here the CDR3 DNA is all that survives: 42 bases in frame from base 1. Per the germline V gene (reference sequence), MNHEY is the CDR1 and SMNVEV is the CDR2. Germline trimming amounts to 3 bases on V and 3 bases on J, with 5 as the count of junction bases outside the gene matches. In total, over 600 healthy bone marrow donors made up the cohort. Cohort members were all nominally healthy when sampled, although unrecorded immune exposures were likely present. The donor was CMV seropositive and belonged to the group of around 300 seropositive cohort members. Every donor gave a peripheral blood sample, and the peripheral blood mononuclear cells from that sample were used for TCR beta sequencing. The Qiagen DNeasy Blood Extraction Kit was used to extract genomic DNA from the blood cell samples. This clone was observed a handful of times. The clone's antigen remains unknown. No base quality information exists; no much larger clone differs at one position.

Library generation was performed with the immunoSEQ multiplex PCR assay. A mixture of 60 forward primers for TCR Vbeta segments and 13 reverse primers for TCR Jbeta segments was used in the multiplex PCR. The CDR3 region of rearranged TCR beta genes was amplified from genomic DNA with a multiplex PCR assay. Amplified TCR beta libraries were sequenced as 87-base-pair reads on the Illumina HiSeq System. From the authors' description of their analysis: Across the roughly 600 repertoires, a later analysis counted about 81 million unique TCR beta chains, 9.5 million to 13 million of which were shared by at least two donors. Raw reads were error-corrected and collapsed into unique sequences with a nearest-neighbor algorithm that merged closely related sequences to remove PCR and sequencing errors. CDR3 sequences were aligned to IMGT reference sequences to assign V, D and J gene segments. Each retained sequence needed at least a six-nucleotide match to both a V gene segment and a J gene segment. A rearrangement was called productive if the CDR3 had no stop codons and remained in frame with V and J, and every other rearrangement was called non-productive. Following IMGT convention, CDR3 was defined as the stretch from the second conserved V-encoded cysteine to the conserved J-encoded phenylalanine. Sequences without an unambiguous match to a single V gene segment were excluded from the earlier analysis of almost 600 of the donors. An earlier analysis of 500 to 600 of the donors classified V segments as functional when productive rearrangements were above 56.7% and as segregating when the standard deviation between donors was above 5%. To diagnose cytomegalovirus status from the catalog of TCR beta chain sequences, a statistical classification framework was built. A later analysis assigned V and J genes by comparing TCR nucleotide sequences with IMGT/GENE-DB human TR gene sequences. In a later analysis, CDR3 sequences and most-parsimonious VDJ recombination scenarios were assigned using the TCRdist pipeline. A later analysis defined each TCR beta chain by its CDR3 amino acid sequence plus V-gene family, and excluded reads lacking a unique V-gene family. As a way to deal with suspected cross-contamination and a sequencing artifact, a later analysis dropped nearly 600 nucleotide sequences that were highly shared and had low generation probability. In a later analysis, a clonal expansion index for each public chain was calculated from normalized within-repertoire ranks of inferred template counts. Generation probabilities in a later analysis came from a VDJ recombination model fitted to out-of-frame rearrangements, and those results were checked against IGoR. A later analysis scored TCR-TCR, TCR-HLA and TCR-CMV co-occurrence with hypergeometric tests, applying a repertoire-size bias correction to TCR pairs. A later analysis estimated false discovery rates by permuting HLA or CMV assignments 20 times. In a later analysis, co-occurring TCRs were grouped using DBSCAN, and TCRdist sequence similarity was added for clustering within HLA-allele-positive subsets. Repertoires with fewer than 30,000 or more than 120,000 public chains, plus five repertoires with anomalous nucleotide sharing, were excluded from co-occurrence clustering. TCRdb carries this immuneACCESS record with in-frame sequences only. Its versions omit some clonotypes, under half of them owing to an unresolved V gene in the studies checked, with the rest unexplained. V and J calls and clone size are those listed in that table; D and trimming were worked out from the DNA. The sample table holds approximately 200,000 clones, of which approximately 81% were seen once. Clones ranked in the top ten supply around 2.1% of the sample.

The sequenced sample was PBMCs. This clonotype was sampled from a young woman in good health and CMV-seropositive. The sequence joins TRBV27 to TRBJ2-7; the junction holds 7 bases that match TRBD2. The CDR3 region has the sequence CASSLGGAIYEQYF. The sequenced DNA: TGTGCCAGCAGTTTGGGAGGGGCCATCTACGAGCAGTACTTC.